The clone carrying this T cell receptor (beta chain) was seen many times. CDR3 length: 15 residues. V dropped 8 bases and J dropped 0; count of bases not matched to a gene: 7. This record comes from a study of patients and donors after allogeneic stem cell transplantation. TCRdb used MiXCR to reprocess the RT-PCR reads, holding one entry per CDR3 protein. The sample has over 350,000 distinct CDR3 sequences, roughly 17% seen once. This sequence was found in a human donor who was either an allogeneic HSCT recipient or a stem cell or donor lymphocyte infusion donor (not recorded which). It is not recorded whose cells these are; they may come from a transplant donor. The sample taken for sequencing was blood, either unsorted or a sorted T cell fraction (not recorded which). The V call is TRBV12-3 or TRBV12-4, the J call TRBJ2-1; 7 bases match TRBD1. The CDR3 DNA is TGTGCCAGCTCTCCCTGGACAGGCTCCTACAATGAGCAGTTCTTC. This sequence encodes CASSPWTGSYNEQFF.